This TCR beta chain derives from a study of blood T cell repertoires in COVID-19. Sequencing was performed with immunoSEQ multiplex PCR; in TCRdb, only in-frame clones are kept and a portion is missing. The top ten clones hold 5.5% to 7.5% of a sample with 250,000 or so clones, just under 85% of them seen once. This receptor was taken from a woman aged 55 to 70 with active or convalescent COVID-19. Sequences were obtained from peripheral blood.

The CDR3 loop reads CASNRQLQETQYF. The CDR3 bases are TGTGCCAGTAATCGACAGCTCCAAGAGACCCAGTACTTC. The chain joins TRBV19 to TRBJ2-5; D is perhaps TRBD1 (5 bases). The CDR3 covers 13 residues. The germline V gene encodes CDR1 LNHDA and CDR2 SQIVND (reference sequence). V was clipped by 7 bases and J by 1 base, with 10 bases between them.